What follows is one T cell receptor (beta chain) and its context. What it binds is unknown. The data stem from a study of post-analysis software for immune sequencing data. About the research overall: Patients with relapsing-remitting, secondary progressive and progressive-relapsing multiple sclerosis courses were all represented. Whole-study findings and limits: TRBV5-6, TRBV5-1 and TRBV20-1 were among roughly five TRBV segments more frequent in patients than controls. Analysis by F measure revealed that same-batch samples clustered strongly together. In multiple sclerosis, normalized Chao1 diversity was significantly below that of controls.

The J segment lost 4 bases and the V segment lost 3 bases, leaving 5 bases of the junction unmatched. The CDR3 has 15 amino acids. Germline V CDR1 and CDR2: PRHDT, FYEKMQ (reference sequence). Included in the TCR beta cDNA libraries were unique molecular identifiers. Input amounts of 1 to 10 million T cells were used. These gave 500,000 or so cDNA molecules, so each molecule approximated one T cell. MiXCR, applied by TCRdb to the PCR reads, yields one record per CDR3 protein. Among hundreds of thousands of distinct CDR3 sequences listed, approximately 60% were seen once. This chain joins TRBV13 and TRBJ1-2; 10 nucleotides agree with TRBD1. The sample was blood. This sequence was found in a girl aged 2-10 years with multiple sclerosis. In DNA form, the CDR3 reads TGTGCCAGCAGCTTCCGGGACAGGGGTATCTATGGCTACACCTTC. Translation: CASSFRDRGIYGYTF.